This T cell receptor beta chain appears in the sequencing data of a study of CD8 T cells in Susac syndrome (dated by TCRdb to about 2019). Turning to the overall study: Repertoire sequencing was used to test whether CD8+ T cell activation and differentiation in Susac syndrome was antigen driven. Clonality of the CD8+ T cell repertoire was compared between about a dozen healthy donors, some 14 Susac syndrome patients and roughly 15 multiple sclerosis patients.

Peripheral blood CD8+ and CD4+ T cells from healthy donors, Susac syndrome patients and multiple sclerosis patients were profiled by high-throughput TCR beta sequencing. Multiple sclerosis controls were treatment-naive patients with stable or active relapsing-remitting disease fulfilling revised McDonald criteria. Bulk CD8+ and CD4+ T cells were purified magnetically by negative isolation, whereas CD8+ TEMRA cells were enriched by FACS. Blood was collected in EDTA tubes and processed within 24 hours, with PBMCs isolated through density gradient centrifugation. PBMCs intended for TCR sequencing were cryopreserved in liquid nitrogen and were subsequently thawed in a 37 degrees C water bath. A purity of at least 90% was achieved for sorted or isolated CD4+, CD8+ and CD8+ TEMRA cells. From the germline V gene, CDR1 is SGHTS and CDR2 is YDEGEE. Trimmed from V: 4 bases; trimmed from J: 0 bases; junction bases lacking a gene match: 4. Counted from cysteine to phenylalanine, this CDR3 has 15 amino acids. CDR3 DNA is the only sequence kept; it has 45 bases, read in frame from the first base.

Points on this clonotype: Its recognized antigen is unknown. No base quality values were provided; no much bigger clone lies one nucleotide off.

RNA was extracted with the RNeasy kit and roughly 0.45 to 1 ug was reverse transcribed using random hexamers. The immunoSEQ multiplex PCR assay, which covers 54 Vbeta and 13 Jbeta segments, was used to amplify TCR beta CDR3 regions. PCR amplification bias was corrected using a synthetic template baseline for primer optimization and computational correction. Concerning the study's data processing: Reads were annotated to V, D and J genes per IMGT and analyzed with immunoSEQ Analyzer, keeping only productive sequences. Clonality was calculated as one minus the Shannon entropy normalized by log2 of the number of productive unique sequences. Public and private clones were assessed among the 100 most prevalent clones of each patient and control. Clones were defined as Susac-specific when absent from the healthy and MS cohorts, from fewer than 1,200 published viral clones and from other ImmuneACCESS disease sequences. The public reads were reprocessed in TCRdb via fastp at Q25 and MiXCR, keeping in-frame beta chains. Duplicate CDR3 protein sequences are folded into a single record with the most common DNA and genes. In this record, the V and J calls reflect TCRdb's handling and not the investigators' own analysis. The sample contains roughly 400,000 distinct CDR3 sequences, around 85% of them found a single time. Clones ranked in the top ten supply approximately 0.11% of the sample.

Broad study findings and their caveats: The study acknowledged that relatively few individuals were included in the TCR sequencing and HLA analysis.

Input material: CD8+ T cells from PBMCs. The sequence was obtained from a human donor with multiple sclerosis. The chain was built from TRBV5-8 and TRBJ2-7; the junction holds 10 bases that match TRBD1. DNA sequence: TGTGCCAGCAGCGGTAGGGACAGGGGCTCCTACGAGCAGTACTTC. The resulting protein is CASSGRDRGSYEQYF.